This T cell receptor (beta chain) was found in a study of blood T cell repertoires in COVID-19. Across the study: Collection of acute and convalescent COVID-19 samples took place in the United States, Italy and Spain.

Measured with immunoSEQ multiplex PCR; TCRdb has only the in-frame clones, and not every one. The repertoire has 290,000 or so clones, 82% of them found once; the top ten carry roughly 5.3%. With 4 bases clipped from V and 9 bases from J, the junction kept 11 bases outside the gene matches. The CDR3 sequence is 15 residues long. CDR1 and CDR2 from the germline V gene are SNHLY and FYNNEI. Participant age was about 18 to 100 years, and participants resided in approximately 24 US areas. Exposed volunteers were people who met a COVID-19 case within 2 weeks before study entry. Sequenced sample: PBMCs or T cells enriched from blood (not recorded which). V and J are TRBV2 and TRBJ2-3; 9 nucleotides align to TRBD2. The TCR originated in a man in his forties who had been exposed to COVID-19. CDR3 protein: CASSAEGLAGGTQYF. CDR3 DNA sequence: TGTGCCAGCAGTGCGGAGGGACTAGCCGGTGGCACGCAGTATTTT.